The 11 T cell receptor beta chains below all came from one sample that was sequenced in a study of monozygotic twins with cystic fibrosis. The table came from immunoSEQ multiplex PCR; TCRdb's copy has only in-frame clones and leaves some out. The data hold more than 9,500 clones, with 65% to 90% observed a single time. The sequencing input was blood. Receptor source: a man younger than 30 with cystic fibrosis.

CDR3 in DNA: TGTGCCTGGAGTGTACAGGGGTCCGAGCAGTACTTC. Translated: CAWSVQGSEQYF. The genes are TRBV30 and TRBJ2-7; 7 bases are a match to TRBD1. With V trimmed by 0 bases and J by 6 bases, 2 bases remained unmatched. Per germline, CDR1 GTSNPN and CDR2 SVGIG (reference sequence). CDR3 size: 12 residues.

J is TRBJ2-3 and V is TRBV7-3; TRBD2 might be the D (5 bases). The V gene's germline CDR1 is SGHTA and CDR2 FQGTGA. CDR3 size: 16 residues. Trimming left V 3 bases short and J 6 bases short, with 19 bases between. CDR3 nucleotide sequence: TGTGCCAGCAGCTTCCCTGGGCAGAGGGCGCGGGATACGCAGTATTTT. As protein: CASSFPGQRARDTQYF.

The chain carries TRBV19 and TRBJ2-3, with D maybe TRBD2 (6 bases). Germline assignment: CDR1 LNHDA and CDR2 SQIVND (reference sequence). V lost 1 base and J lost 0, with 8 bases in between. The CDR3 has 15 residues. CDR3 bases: TGTGCCAGTAGTATAGGTGGGGGGAGCACAGATACGCAGTATTTT. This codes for CASSIGGGSTDTQYF.

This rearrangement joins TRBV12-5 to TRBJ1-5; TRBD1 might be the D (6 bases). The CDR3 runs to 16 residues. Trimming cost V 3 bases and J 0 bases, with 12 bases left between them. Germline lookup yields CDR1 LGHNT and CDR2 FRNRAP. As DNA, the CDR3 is TGTGCTAGTGGTTTCCGGGGGGCCCTTAGCAATCAGCCCCAGCATTTT. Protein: CASGFRGALSNQPQHF. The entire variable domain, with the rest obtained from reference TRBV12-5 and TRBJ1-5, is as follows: DARVTQTPRHKVTEMGQEVTMRCQPILGHNTVFWYRQTMMQGLELLAYFRNRAPLDDSGMPKDRFSAEMPDATLATLKIQPSEPRDSAVYFCASGFRGALSNQPQHFGDGTRLSIL.

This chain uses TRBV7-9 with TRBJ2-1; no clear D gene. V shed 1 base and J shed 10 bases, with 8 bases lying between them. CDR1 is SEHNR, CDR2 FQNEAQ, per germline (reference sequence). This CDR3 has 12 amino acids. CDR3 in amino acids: CASSLVSREQFF. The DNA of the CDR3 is TGTGCCAGCAGCTTAGTCAGCAGGGAGCAGTTCTTC.

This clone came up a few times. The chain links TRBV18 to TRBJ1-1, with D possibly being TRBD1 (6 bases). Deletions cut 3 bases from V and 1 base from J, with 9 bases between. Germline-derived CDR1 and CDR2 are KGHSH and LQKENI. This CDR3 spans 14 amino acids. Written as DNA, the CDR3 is TGTGCCAGCTCACCTAGGACAGCGAACACTGAAGCTTTCTTT. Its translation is CASSPRTANTEAFF.

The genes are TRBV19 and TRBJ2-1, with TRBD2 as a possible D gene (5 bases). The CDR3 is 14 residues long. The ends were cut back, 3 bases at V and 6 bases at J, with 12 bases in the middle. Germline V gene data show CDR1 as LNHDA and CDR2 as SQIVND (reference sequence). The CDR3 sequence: CASSIRLAGNEQFF. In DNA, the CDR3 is TGTGCCAGTAGTATCCGTCTAGCCGGCAATGAGCAGTTCTTC.

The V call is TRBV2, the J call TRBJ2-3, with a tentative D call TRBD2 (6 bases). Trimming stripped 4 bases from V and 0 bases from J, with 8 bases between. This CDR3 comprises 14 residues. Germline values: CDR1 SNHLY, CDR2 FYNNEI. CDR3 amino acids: CASSADYSTDTQYF. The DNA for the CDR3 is TGTGCCAGCAGTGCGGACTACAGCACAGATACGCAGTATTTT.

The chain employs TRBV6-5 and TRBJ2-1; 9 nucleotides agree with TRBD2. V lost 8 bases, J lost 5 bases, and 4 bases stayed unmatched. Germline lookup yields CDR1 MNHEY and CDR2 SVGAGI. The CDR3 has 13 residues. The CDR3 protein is CASAAGGDNEQFF. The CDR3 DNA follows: TGTGCCAGCGCAGCGGGGGGAGACAATGAGCAGTTCTTC.

The CDR3 DNA reads TGTGCCAGTAGTATTAGTGGTTACAATGAGCAGTTCTTC. It encodes CASSISGYNEQFF. The chain is built from TRBV19 and TRBJ2-1; the D is unclear. Germline V gene data show CDR1 as LNHDA and CDR2 as SQIVND (reference sequence). Trimming left V 3 bases short and J 4 bases short, with 7 bases between. This CDR3 is built from 13 residues.

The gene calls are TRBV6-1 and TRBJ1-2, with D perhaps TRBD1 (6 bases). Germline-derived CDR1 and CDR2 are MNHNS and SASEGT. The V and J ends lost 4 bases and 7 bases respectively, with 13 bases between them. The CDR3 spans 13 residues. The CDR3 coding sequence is TGTGCCAGCAGTGGGGGGGCAGGGGTTGGCTACACCTTC. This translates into CASSGGAGVGYTF.